Below, 19 T cell receptor beta chains from the same sample are listed, as sequenced in a study of blood T cell repertoires in COVID-19. Using immunoSEQ multiplex PCR, the repertoire was profiled, and TCRdb retains in-frame clones only, with some absent. This sample yields approximately 290,000 clones, of which around 90% are seen a single time; about 2.5% belongs to the top ten. Sequenced material: peripheral blood. These receptor sequences come from a man between 18 and 35 years old with active or convalescent COVID-19.

This clone was seen a handful of times. CDR3 DNA sequence: TGTGCCAGCAGCCAAGATCCTGTGGCTAGCGGGGGGCTAAGATACAATGAGCAGTTCTTC. Translating gives CASSQDPVASGGLRYNEQFF. The V and J genes are TRBV14 and TRBJ2-1; 11 bases are shared with TRBD2. Germline CDR1 SGHDN, CDR2 FVKESK. J lost 4 bases, V lost 0 bases, and 14 bases had no gene match. The CDR3 runs to 20 residues.

The genes are TRBV5-4 and TRBJ2-1, with a weak D call TRBD1 (6 bases). From germline, CDR1 is SGHNT and CDR2 YYREEE (reference sequence). The V end lost 5 bases, the J end lost 10 bases, and 16 bases lay between the germline ends. The CDR3 totals 13 residues. In DNA form, the CDR3 reads TGTGCCAGCAGTGCTGAGGGGGTGAGGGAGCAGTTCTTC. Protein sequence: CASSAEGVREQFF.

V usage is TRBV29-1 and J usage is TRBJ1-1, with D possibly TRBD1 on 5 matching bases. Germline V gene sequence: CDR1 SQVTM, CDR2 ANQGSEA. The CDR3 runs to 12 residues. V was pared by 5 bases and J by 1 base, with 8 bases between. The CDR3 here is CSVSGWNTEAFF. In nucleotides, the CDR3 is TGCAGCGTTTCAGGGTGGAACACTGAAGCTTTCTTT.

This clone was observed once. J is TRBJ1-2 and V is TRBV28; D not resolved. CDR3 size: 16 residues. V lost 4 bases and J 0 bases, leaving 15 bases between the germline ends. Germline CDR1 is MDHEN and CDR2 is SYDVKM. CDR3 sequence reads: CASSSPSEVSNYGYTF. The DNA for the CDR3 is TGTGCCAGCAGTTCCCCGAGCGAGGTGTCTAACTATGGCTACACCTTC.

The V call is TRBV7-6, the J call TRBJ2-2; TRBD2 might be the D (6 bases). V gave up 1 base and J gave up 5 bases, with 14 bases separating them. Germline V gives CDR1 SGHVS, CDR2 FNYEAQ. There are 16 residues in the CDR3. CDR3 sequence: CASSLVVDGGTGELFF. CDR3 in DNA: TGTGCCAGCAGCTTAGTGGTTGACGGAGGGACCGGGGAGCTGTTTTTT.

This chain connects TRBV7-2 to TRBJ2-7; no clear D. V gave up 5 bases and J gave up 4 bases, with 12 bases separating them. Germline V gives CDR1 SGHTA, CDR2 FQGNSA. This CDR3 has 13 amino acids. This CDR3 is CASSPSVIYEQYF. For the CDR3, the DNA is TGTGCCAGCAGCCCCTCGGTGATTTACGAGCAGTACTTC.

The rearrangement uses TRBV5-4 and TRBJ1-1; possibly TRBD1 for D (5 bases). Trimming took off 2 bases at V and 1 base at J, with 9 bases between the two ends. The CDR3 runs to 14 residues. CDR1 SGHNT and CDR2 YYREEE come from the germline V gene (reference sequence). Written as DNA, the CDR3 is TGTGCCAGCAGCTTAGGAGACAGGAACACTGAAGCTTTCTTT. This codes for CASSLGDRNTEAFF. The entire variable domain, with the rest obtained from reference TRBV5-4 and TRBJ1-1, is as follows: ETGVTQSPTHLIKTRGQQVTLRCSSQSGHNTVSWYQQALGQGPQFIFQYYREEENGRGNFPPRFSGLQFPNYSSELNVNALELDDSALYLCASSLGDRNTEAFFGQGTRLTVV.

The chain joins TRBV5-4 to TRBJ1-2; TRBD1 agrees at 7 bases. Looked up from germline, CDR1 is SGHNT and CDR2 is YYREEE (reference sequence). The length of the CDR3 is 16 residues. Trimming cost V 6 bases and J 8 bases; bases outside gene matches: 19. The CDR3 sequence: CASTSLRDSRPGGYTF. In DNA, the CDR3 is TGTGCCAGCACCTCCCTTCGGGACAGCCGCCCGGGAGGCTACACCTTC.

The chain employs TRBV27 and TRBJ1-6, with TRBD1 as a possible D gene (5 bases). The CDR3 contains 14 residues. Trimming cost V 3 bases and J 6 bases, with 9 bases left between them. CDR1 MNHEY and CDR2 SMNVEV come from the germline V gene (reference sequence). CDR3 in amino acids: CASSLGQTNSPLHF. The CDR3 nucleotides read TGTGCCAGCAGTTTGGGGCAGACTAATTCACCCCTCCACTTT.

The chain has TRBV19 and TRBJ2-5; the D is unclear. CDR1 is LNHDA, CDR2 SQIVND, per germline (reference sequence). Trimming took off 8 bases at V and 0 bases at J, with 10 bases between the two ends. CDR3 length equals 13 residues. CDR3 bases: TGTGCCAGTCGCCAGGCGAACCAAGAGACCCAGTACTTC. This codes for CASRQANQETQYF.

The chain has TRBV15 and TRBJ1-5; D is unresolved. CDR1 LNHNV and CDR2 YYDKDF come from the germline V gene (reference sequence). This CDR3 region has 12 residues. Trimming left V 5 bases short and J 5 bases short, with 7 bases between. In DNA, the CDR3 is TGTGCCACCAGCTGGGCGTATCAGCCCCAGCATTTT. Encoded protein: CATSWAYQPQHF.

V gene TRBV5-6 combines with J gene TRBJ2-7, with a tentative D call TRBD2 (5 bases). Germline CDR1 and CDR2: SGHDT and YYEEEE. This CDR3 spans 13 amino acids. V was pared by 5 bases and J by 2 bases, with 11 bases between. The CDR3 region has the DNA TGTGCCAGCAGAGAGAGCGGAACCTACGAGCAGTACTTC. It translates to CASRESGTYEQYF.

This chain uses TRBV11-2 with TRBJ2-7; the D gene is possibly TRBD1 (5 bases). The V end lost 0 bases, the J end lost 5 bases, and 11 bases lay between the germline ends. This CDR3 region has 14 residues. Germline CDR1 SGHAT, CDR2 FQNNGV. The CDR3 is CASSLDRRAHEQYF. The DNA of the CDR3 is TGTGCCAGCAGCTTAGATCGCAGGGCCCACGAGCAGTACTTC. The full variable domain, rest sourced from reference TRBV11-2 and TRBJ2-7, is EAGVAQSPRYKIIEKRQSVAFWCNPISGHATLYWYQQILGQGPKLLIQFQNNGVVDDSQLPKDRFSAERLKGVDSTLKIQPAKLEDSAVYLCASSLDRRAHEQYFGPGTRLTVT.

Written as DNA, the CDR3 is TGTGCCAGCAGCAACCAAGGGGCCCTCTATGGCTACACCTTC. Amino acid sequence: CASSNQGALYGYTF. V gene TRBV7-8 combines with J gene TRBJ1-2; tentatively, D is TRBD1 (5 bases). Looked up from germline, CDR1 is SGHVS and CDR2 is FQNEAQ. Trimming took off 5 bases at V and 4 bases at J, with 14 bases between the two ends. This CDR3 has 14 residues.

The rearrangement joins TRBV2 to TRBJ1-4; weak D call: TRBD1 (6 bases). Germline loops: CDR1 SNHLY, CDR2 FYNNEI. Trimming left V 10 bases short and J 7 bases short, with 13 bases between. This CDR3 has 12 residues. The CDR3 sequence is CATQGSVEKLFF. CDR3 coding DNA: TGTGCCACCCAGGGGTCAGTTGAAAAACTGTTTTTT.

The chain couples TRBV27 to TRBJ1-5; D unresolved. Germline V gives CDR1 MNHEY, CDR2 SMNVEV (reference sequence). The CDR3 extends over 13 amino acids. V lost 6 bases, J lost 3 bases, and 9 bases lay in between. The CDR3 DNA sequence: TGTGCCAGCAGAATGACACCCAATCAGCCCCAGCATTTT. Residues: CASRMTPNQPQHF.

The CDR3 loop is CASSRLAGEDTQYF. CDR3 coding DNA: TGTGCCAGCAGCCGACTAGCGGGAGAAGATACGCAGTATTTT. This chain connects TRBV3-1 (or the pseudogene TRBV3-2) to TRBJ2-3, with 12 nucleotides matching TRBD2. The CDR3 spans 14 residues. Germline V gives CDR1 LGHDT, CDR2 YNNKEL (reference sequence). The V segment lost 4 bases and the J segment 5 bases; nucleotides outside the gene matches: 1.

The chain couples TRBV4-1 to TRBJ2-1; TRBD2 agrees at 7 bases. The trim removed 1 base at V and 7 bases at J, leaving 10 bases unmatched. The germline V gene has CDR1 MGHRA and CDR2 YSYEKL. There are 16 residues in the CDR3. The DNA of the CDR3 is TGCGCCAGCAGCCAAGCGGTGGGCGGGAGTAAGAATGAGCAGTTCTTC. Its protein product is CASSQAVGGSKNEQFF.

This chain joins TRBV7-9 and TRBJ2-7, with 9 bases identical to TRBD2. Germline V gene data show CDR1 as SEHNR and CDR2 as FQNEAQ (reference sequence). The trim removed 11 bases at V and 9 bases at J, leaving 5 bases unmatched. The CDR3 loop spans 10 amino acids. CDR3 in DNA: TGTGCCGCAGAAGCGGGGGGGCAGTACTTC. Protein product: CAAEAGGQYF.